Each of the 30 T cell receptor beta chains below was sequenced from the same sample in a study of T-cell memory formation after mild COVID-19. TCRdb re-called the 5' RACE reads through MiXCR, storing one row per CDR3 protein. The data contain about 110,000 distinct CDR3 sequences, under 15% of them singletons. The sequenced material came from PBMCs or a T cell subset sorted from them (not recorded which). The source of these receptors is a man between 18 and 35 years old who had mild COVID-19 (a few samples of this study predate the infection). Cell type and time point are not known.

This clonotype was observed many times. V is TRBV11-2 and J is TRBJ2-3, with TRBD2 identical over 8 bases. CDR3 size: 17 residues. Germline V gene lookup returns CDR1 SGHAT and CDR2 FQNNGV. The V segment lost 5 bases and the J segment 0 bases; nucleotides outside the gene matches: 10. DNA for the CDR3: TGTGCCAGCAGCCTCGTAGGTAGCGGGGTTAGCACAGATACGCAGTATTTT. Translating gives CASSLVGSGVSTDTQYF.

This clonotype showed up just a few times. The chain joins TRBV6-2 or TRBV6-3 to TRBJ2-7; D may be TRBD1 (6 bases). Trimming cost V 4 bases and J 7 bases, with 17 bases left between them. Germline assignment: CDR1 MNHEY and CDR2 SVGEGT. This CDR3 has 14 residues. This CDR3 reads CASSSSDSKLEQYF. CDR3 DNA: TGTGCCAGCAGTTCATCGGACAGCAAGCTTGAGCAGTACTTC.

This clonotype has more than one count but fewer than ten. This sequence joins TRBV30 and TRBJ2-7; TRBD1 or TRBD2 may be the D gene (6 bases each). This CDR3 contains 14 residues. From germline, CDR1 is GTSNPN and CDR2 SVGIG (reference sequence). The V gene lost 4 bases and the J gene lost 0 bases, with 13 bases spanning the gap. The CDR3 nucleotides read TGTGCCTGGAACGGGGGCCCTTACTCCTACGAGCAGTACTTC. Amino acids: CAWNGGPYSYEQYF.

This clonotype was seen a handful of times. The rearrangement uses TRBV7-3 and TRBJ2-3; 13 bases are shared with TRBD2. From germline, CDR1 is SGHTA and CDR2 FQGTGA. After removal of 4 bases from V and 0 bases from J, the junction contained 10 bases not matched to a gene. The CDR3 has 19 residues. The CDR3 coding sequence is TGTGCCAGCAGCTCCTTGACTAGCGGGGGGCCCAATAGCACAGATACGCAGTATTTT. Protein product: CASSSLTSGGPNSTDTQYF.

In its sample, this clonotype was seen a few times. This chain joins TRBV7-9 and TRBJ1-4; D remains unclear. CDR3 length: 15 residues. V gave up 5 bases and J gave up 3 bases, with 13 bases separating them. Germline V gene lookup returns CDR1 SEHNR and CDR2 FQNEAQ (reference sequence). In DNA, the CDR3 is TGTGCCAGCAGCGACCGCTGGGCCGCTAATGAAAAACTGTTTTTT. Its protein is CASSDRWAANEKLFF. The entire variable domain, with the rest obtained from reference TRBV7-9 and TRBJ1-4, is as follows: DTGVSQNPRHKITKRGQNVTFRCDPISEHNRLYWYRQTLGQGPEFLTYFQNEAQLEKSRLLSDRFSAERPKGSFSTLEIQRTEQGDSAMYLCASSDRWAANEKLFFGSGTQLSVL.

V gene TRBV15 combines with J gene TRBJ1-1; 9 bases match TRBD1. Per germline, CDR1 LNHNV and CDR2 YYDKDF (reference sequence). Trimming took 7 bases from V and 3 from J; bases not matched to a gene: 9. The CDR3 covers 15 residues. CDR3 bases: TGTGCCACCACCGCGTTTACAGGGGGCCACACTGAAGCTTTCTTT. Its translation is CATTAFTGGHTEAFF.

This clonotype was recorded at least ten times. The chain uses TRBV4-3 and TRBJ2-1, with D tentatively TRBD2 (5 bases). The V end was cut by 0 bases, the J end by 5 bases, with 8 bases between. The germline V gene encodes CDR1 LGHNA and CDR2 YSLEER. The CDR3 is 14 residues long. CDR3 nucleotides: TGCGCCAGCAGCCAAGATATCGGGGACAATGAGCAGTTCTTC. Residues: CASSQDIGDNEQFF.

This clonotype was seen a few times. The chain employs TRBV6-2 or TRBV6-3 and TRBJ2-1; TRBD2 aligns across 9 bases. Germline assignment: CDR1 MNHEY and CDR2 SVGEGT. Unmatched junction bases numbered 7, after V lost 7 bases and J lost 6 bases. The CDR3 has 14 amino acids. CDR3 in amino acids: CASIGLAGPNEQFF. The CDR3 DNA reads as TGTGCCAGCATCGGGCTAGCGGGGCCCAATGAGCAGTTCTTC.

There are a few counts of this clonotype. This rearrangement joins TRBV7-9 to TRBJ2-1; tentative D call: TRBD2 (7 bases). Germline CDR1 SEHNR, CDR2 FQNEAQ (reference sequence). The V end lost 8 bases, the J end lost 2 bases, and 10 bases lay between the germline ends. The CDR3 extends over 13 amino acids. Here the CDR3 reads CASEGGAYNEQFF. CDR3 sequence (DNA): TGTGCCAGCGAGGGGGGGGCCTACAATGAGCAGTTCTTC.

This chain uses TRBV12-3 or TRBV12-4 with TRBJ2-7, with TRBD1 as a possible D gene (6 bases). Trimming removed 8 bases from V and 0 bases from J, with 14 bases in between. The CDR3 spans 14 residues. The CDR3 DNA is TGTGCCAGCCGGGACACAGCATCCTCCTACGAGCAGTACTTC. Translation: CASRDTASSYEQYF.

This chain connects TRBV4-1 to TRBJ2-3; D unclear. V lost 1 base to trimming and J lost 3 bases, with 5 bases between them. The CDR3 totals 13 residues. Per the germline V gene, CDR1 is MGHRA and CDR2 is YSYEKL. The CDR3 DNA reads TGCGCCAGCAGCCAAGCGAGAACAGATACGCAGTATTTT. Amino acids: CASSQARTDTQYF.

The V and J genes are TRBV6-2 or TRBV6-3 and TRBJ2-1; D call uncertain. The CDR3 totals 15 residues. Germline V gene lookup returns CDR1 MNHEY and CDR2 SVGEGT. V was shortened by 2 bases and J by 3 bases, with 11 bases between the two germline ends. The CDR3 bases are TGTGCCAGCAGTTACCGTGCTAACGACTACAATGAGCAGTTCTTC. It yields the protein CASSYRANDYNEQFF.

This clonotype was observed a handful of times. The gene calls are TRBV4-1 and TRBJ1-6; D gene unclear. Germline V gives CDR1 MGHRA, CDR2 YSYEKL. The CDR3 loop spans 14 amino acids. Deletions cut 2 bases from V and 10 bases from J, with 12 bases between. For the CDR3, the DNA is TGCGCCAGCAGCCAATCGGGCTTCGACTCACCCCTCCACTTT. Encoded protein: CASSQSGFDSPLHF.

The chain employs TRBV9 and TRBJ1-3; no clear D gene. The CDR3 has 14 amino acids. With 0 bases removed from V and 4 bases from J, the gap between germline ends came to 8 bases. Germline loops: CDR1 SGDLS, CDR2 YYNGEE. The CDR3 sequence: CASSVAGLGNTIYF. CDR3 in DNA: TGTGCCAGCAGCGTAGCGGGGTTAGGAAACACCATATATTTT.

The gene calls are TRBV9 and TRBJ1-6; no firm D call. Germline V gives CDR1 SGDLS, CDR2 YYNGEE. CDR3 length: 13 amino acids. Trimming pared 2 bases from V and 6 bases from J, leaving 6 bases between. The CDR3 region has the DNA TGTGCCAGCAGCGTCAGGACTAATTCACCCCTCCACTTT. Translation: CASSVRTNSPLHF.

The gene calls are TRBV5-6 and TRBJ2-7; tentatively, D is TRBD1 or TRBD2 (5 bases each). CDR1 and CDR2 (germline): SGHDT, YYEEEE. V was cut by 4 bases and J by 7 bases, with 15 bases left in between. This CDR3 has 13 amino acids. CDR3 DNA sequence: TGTGCCAGCAGCCCGGACCGCAGGGAGGAGCAGTACTTC. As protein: CASSPDRREEQYF.

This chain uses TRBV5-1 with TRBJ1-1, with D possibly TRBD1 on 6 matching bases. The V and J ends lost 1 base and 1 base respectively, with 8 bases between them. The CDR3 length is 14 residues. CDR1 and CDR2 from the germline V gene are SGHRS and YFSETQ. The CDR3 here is CASSLWDTNTEAFF. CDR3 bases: TGCGCCAGCAGCTTGTGGGACACGAACACTGAAGCTTTCTTT.

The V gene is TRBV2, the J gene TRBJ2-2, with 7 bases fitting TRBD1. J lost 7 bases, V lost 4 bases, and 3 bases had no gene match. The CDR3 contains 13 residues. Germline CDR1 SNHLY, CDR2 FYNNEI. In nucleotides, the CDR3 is TGTGCCAGCAGTGGACAGGGTAGCGGGGAGCTGTTTTTT. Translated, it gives CASSGQGSGELFF.

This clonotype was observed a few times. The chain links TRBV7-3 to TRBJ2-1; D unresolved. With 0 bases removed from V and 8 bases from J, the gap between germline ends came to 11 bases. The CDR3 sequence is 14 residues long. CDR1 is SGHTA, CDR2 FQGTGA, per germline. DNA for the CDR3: TGTGCCAGCAGCTTAACAGGCAGGTCCGATGAGCAGTTCTTC. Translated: CASSLTGRSDEQFF. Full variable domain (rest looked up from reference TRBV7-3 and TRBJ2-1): GAGVSQTPSNKVTEKGKYVELRCDPISGHTALYWYRQSLGQGPEFLIYFQGTGAADDSGLPNDRFFAVRPEGSVSTLKIQRTERGDSAVYLCASSLTGRSDEQFFGPGTRLTVL.

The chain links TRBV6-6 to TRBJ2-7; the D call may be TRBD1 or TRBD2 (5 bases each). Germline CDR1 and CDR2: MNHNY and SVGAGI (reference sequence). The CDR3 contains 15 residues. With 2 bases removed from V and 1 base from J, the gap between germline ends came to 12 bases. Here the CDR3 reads CASSYTGPSSYEQYF. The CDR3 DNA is TGTGCCAGCAGTTACACGGGGCCATCGTCCTACGAGCAGTACTTC.

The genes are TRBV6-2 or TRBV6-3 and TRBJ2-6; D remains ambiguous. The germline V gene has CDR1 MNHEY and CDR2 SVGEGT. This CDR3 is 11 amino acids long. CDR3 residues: CASSGANVLTF. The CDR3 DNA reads TGTGCTAGCTCTGGGGCCAACGTCCTGACTTTC.

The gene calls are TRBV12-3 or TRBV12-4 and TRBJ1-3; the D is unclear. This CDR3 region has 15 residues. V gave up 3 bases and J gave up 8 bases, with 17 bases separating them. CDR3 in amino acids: CASSFFDMGAYTIYF. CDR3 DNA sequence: TGTGCCAGCAGTTTTTTCGACATGGGTGCATACACCATATATTTT.

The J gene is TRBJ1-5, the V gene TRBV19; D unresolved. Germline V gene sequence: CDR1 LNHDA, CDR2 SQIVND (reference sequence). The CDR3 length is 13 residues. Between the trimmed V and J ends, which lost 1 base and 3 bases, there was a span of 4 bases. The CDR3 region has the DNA TGTGCCAGTAGTATAGTCGTCAATCAGCCCCAGCATTTT. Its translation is CASSIVVNQPQHF.

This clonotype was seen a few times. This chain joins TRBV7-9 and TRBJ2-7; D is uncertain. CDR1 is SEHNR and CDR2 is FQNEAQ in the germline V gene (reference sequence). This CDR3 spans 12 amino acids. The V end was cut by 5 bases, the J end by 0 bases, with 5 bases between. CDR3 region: CASSVDSYEQYV. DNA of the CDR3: TGTGCCAGCAGCGTGGACTCCTACGAGCAGTACGTC.

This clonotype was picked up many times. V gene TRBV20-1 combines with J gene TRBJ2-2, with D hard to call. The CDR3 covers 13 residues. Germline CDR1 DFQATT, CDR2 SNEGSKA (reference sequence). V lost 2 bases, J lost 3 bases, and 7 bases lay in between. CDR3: CSARKSDTGELFF. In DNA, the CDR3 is TGCAGTGCTAGAAAATCCGACACCGGGGAGCTGTTTTTT.

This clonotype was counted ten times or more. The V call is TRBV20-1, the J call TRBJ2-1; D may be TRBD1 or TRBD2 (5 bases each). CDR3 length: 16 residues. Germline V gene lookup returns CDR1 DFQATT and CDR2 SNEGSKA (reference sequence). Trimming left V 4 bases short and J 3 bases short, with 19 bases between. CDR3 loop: CSAITGQGGFYNEQFF. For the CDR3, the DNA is TGCAGTGCTATCACGGGGCAGGGTGGTTTCTACAATGAGCAGTTCTTC.

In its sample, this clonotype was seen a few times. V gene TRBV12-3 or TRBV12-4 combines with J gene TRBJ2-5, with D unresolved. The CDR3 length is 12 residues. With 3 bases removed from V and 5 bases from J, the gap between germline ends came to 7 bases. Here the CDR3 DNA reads TGTGCCAGCAGTTTGGAAGCGGAGACCCAGTACTTC. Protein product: CASSLEAETQYF.

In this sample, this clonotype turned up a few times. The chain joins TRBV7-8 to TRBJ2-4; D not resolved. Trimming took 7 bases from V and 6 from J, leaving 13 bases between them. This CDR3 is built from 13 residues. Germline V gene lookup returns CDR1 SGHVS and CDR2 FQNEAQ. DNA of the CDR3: TGTGCCAGCATCCCCAAGGACGGAAACATTCAGTACTTC. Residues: CASIPKDGNIQYF.

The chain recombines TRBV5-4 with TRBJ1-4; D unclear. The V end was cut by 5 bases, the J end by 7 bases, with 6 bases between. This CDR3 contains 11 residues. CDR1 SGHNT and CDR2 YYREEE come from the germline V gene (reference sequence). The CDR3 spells CASRDGEKLFF. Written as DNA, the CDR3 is TGTGCCAGCAGGGATGGTGAAAAACTGTTTTTT.

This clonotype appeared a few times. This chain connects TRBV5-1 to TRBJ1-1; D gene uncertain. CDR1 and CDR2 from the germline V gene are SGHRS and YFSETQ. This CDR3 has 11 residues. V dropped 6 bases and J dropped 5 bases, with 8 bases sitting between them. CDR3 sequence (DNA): TGCGCCAGCACCTCTGGGACTGAAGCTTTCTTT. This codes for CASTSGTEAFF.